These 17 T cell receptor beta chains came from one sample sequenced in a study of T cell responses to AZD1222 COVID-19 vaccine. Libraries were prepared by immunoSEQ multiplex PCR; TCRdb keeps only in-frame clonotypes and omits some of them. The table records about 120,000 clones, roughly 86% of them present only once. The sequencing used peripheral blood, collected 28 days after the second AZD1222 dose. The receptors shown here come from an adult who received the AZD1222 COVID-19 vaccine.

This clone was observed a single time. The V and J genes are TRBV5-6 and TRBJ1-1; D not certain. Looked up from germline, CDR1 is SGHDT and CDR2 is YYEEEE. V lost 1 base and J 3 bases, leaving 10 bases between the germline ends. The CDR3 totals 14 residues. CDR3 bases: TGTGCCAGCAGCTTGTTGTCCGGTTACACTGAAGCTTTCTTT. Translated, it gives CASSLLSGYTEAFF.

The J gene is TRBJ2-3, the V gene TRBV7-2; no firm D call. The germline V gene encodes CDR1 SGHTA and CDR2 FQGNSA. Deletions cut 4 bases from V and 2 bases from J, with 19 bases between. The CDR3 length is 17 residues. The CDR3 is CASSSNPAGRATDTQYF. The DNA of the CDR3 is TGTGCCAGCAGCTCTAATCCGGCCGGTAGGGCCACAGATACGCAGTATTTT.

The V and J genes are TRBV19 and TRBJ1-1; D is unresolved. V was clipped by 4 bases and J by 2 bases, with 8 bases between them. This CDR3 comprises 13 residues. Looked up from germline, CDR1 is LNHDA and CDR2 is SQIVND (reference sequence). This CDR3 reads CASSRVTNTEAFF. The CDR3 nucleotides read TGTGCCAGTAGTAGGGTCACCAACACTGAAGCTTTCTTT.

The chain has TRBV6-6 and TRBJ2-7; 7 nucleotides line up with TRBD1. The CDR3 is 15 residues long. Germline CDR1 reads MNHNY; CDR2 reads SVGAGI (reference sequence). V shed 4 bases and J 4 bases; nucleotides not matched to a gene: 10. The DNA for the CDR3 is TGTGCCAGCAGTTCCGGGACAGTAATGATTTACGAGCAGTACTTC. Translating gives CASSSGTVMIYEQYF.

The CDR3 DNA reads TGTGCCAGCAGCCCTGCATCCCGTTCTTATGGCTACACCTTC. As protein: CASSPASRSYGYTF. The chain links TRBV3-1 (or the pseudogene TRBV3-2) to TRBJ1-2; D remains ambiguous. V shed 4 bases and J shed 5 bases, with 14 bases lying between them. CDR1 is LGHDT and CDR2 is YNNKEL in the germline V gene (reference sequence). The CDR3 consists of 14 residues.

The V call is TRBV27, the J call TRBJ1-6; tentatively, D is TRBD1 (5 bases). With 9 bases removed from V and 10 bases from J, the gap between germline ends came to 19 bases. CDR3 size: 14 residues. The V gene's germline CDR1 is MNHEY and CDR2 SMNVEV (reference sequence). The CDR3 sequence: CASGRGREWSPLHF. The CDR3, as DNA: TGTGCCAGTGGTAGGGGCAGGGAATGGTCACCCCTCCACTTT.

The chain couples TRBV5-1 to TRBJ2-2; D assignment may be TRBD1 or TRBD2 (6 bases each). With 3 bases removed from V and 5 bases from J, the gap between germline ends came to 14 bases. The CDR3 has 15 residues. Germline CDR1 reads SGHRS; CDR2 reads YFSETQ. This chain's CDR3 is CASSYHRAGTGELFF. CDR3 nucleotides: TGCGCCAGCAGCTACCACAGGGCGGGGACCGGGGAGCTGTTTTTT.

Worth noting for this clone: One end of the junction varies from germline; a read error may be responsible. The CDR3: CASSLERASAF. As DNA, the CDR3 is TGTGCCAGTAGCTTGGAGAGAGCCTCAGCTTTC. The rearrangement uses TRBV19 and TRBJ1-2; unclear D gene. Per the germline V gene, CDR1 is LNHDA and CDR2 is SQIVND (reference sequence). The CDR3 runs to 11 residues.

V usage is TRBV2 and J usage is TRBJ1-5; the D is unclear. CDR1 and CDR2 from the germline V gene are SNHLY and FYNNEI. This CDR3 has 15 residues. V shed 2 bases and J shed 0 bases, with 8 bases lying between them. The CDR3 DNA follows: TGTGCCAGCAGTGAACAACAACTTAGCAATCAGCCCCAGCATTTT. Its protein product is CASSEQQLSNQPQHF.

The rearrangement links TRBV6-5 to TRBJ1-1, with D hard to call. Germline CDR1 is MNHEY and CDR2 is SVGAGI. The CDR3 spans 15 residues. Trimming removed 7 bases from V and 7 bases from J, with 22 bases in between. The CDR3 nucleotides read TGTGCCAGCATCACGATCCGAAAACTCGTGTATGAAGCTTTCTTT. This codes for CASITIRKLVYEAFF.

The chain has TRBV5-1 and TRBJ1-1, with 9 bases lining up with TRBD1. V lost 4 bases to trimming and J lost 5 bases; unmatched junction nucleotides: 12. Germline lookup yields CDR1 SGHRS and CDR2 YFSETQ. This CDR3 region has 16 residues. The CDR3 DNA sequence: TGCGCCAGCAGCCCGGACAGGGGACCGACAGGGACTGAAGCTTTCTTT. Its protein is CASSPDRGPTGTEAFF.

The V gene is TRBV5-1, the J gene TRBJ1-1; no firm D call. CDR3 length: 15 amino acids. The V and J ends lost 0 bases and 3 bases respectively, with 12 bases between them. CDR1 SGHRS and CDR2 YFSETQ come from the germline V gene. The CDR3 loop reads CASSLGVVGDTEAFF. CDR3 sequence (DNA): TGCGCCAGCAGCTTGGGCGTGGTCGGGGACACTGAAGCTTTCTTT.

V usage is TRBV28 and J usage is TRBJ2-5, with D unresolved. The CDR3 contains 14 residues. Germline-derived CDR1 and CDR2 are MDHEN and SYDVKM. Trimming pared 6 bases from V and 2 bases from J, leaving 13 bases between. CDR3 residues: CASSPPSGQETQYF. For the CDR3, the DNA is TGTGCCAGCAGCCCACCTTCTGGACAAGAGACCCAGTACTTC.

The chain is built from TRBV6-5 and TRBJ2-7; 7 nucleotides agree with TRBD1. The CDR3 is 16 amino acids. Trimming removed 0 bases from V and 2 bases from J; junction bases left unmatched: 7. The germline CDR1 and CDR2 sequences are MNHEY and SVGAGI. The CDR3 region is CASSYSSWGTAYEQYF. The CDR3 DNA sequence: TGTGCCAGCAGTTACTCGAGTTGGGGGACAGCCTACGAGCAGTACTTC.

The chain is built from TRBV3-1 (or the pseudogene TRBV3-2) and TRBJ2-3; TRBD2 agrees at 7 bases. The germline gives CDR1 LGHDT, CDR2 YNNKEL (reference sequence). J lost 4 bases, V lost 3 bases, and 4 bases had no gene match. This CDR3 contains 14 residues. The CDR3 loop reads CASSQRLASDTQYF. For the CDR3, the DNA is TGTGCCAGCAGCCAGAGACTAGCATCAGATACGCAGTATTTT.

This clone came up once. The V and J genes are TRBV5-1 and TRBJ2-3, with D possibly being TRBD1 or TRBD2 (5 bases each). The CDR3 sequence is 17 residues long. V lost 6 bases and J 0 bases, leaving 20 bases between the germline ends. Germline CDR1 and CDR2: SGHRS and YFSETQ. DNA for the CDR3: TGCGCCAGCACCGTTGGCCCCCCCGGGGCAAGCACAGATACGCAGTATTTT. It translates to CASTVGPPGASTDTQYF.

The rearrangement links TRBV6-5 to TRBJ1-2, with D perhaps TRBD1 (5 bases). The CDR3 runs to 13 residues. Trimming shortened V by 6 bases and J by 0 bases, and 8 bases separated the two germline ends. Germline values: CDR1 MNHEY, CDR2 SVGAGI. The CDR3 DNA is TGTGCCAGCAGGGAGACAGCTAACTATGGCTACACCTTC. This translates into CASRETANYGYTF.